This T cell receptor beta chain was captured in a study of shared clonotypes between healthy human individuals. CDR3 length: 12 residues. In germline, CDR1 is SEHNR, CDR2 FQNEAQ (reference sequence). The ends were cut back, 3 bases at V and 3 bases at J, with 6 bases in the middle. Regarding this clone: Other nucleotide sequences from this sample produce the same CDR3.

At the deep level, the assay was run. Methods used by the authors: Junction-only sequences produced by ImmunoSEQ had no quality scores, so filtering differed. The data were produced by immunoSEQ multiplex PCR, yet TCRdb's version contains in-frame clones alone and is incomplete. D and trimming come from the DNA, and the V and J calls and clone size come from that table. Of about 470,000 clones listed, roughly 80% were seen once; the top ten hold around 14%. The clonotype was recovered from a woman aged 35 to 49 in good health. Some clones in this sample may be carry-over from other donors' samples. The chain links TRBV7-9 to TRBJ2-7; the D is unclear. The source material was PBMCs. The CDR3 protein is CASSLRSYEQYF. The CDR3 DNA reads TGTGCCAGCAGCTTGAGGAGCTACGAGCAGTACTTC.